This T cell receptor beta chain was observed in a study of tumour-infiltrating T cells in Burkitt lymphoma. Turning to the study itself: All epidemiological Burkitt lymphoma subtypes were represented in the cohort. Overall and progression-free survival were predicted by productive clonality.

Broader study findings: Public clonotypes, several, appeared across numerous Burkitt lymphoma patients.

Points on this clone: What it binds is unknown.

The table came from immunoSEQ multiplex PCR; TCRdb's copy has only in-frame clones and leaves some out. Altogether roughly 1,500 clones are present, roughly 10% being singletons, with the ten largest covering 14%. This receptor was obtained from a human donor with Burkitt lymphoma. The sequenced material came from tumor tissue.

The CDR3 sequence: CASSAAQGTGELFF. Here the CDR3 DNA reads TGTGCCAGCAGCGCCGCGCAGGGCACCGGGGAGCTGTTTTTT. The chain couples TRBV9 to TRBJ2-2; tentatively, D is TRBD1 (5 bases). Looked up from germline, CDR1 is SGDLS and CDR2 is YYNGEE. V lost 3 bases, J lost 4 bases, and 10 bases lay in between. The CDR3 runs to 14 residues.